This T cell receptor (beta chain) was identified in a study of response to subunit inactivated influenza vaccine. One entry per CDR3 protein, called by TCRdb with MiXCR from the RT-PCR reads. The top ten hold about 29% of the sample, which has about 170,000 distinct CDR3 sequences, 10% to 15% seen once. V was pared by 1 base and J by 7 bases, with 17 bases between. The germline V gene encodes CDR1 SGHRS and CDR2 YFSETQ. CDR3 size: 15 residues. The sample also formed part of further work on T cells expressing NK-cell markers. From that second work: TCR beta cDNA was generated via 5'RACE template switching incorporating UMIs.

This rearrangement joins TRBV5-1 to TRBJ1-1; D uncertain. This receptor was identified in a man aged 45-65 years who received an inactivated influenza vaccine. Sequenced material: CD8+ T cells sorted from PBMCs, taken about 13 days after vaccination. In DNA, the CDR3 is TGCGCCAGCAGCTTGCATCCCAGTTACCGGGGTGAAGCTTTCTTT. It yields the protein CASSLHPSYRGEAFF.